This TCR beta chain was observed in a study of blood T cells in healthy people across ages. It was with a sample-barcoded 5' primer and a J-beta primer mix that a second PCR of about 6 to 12 cycles was run. TCRdb reprocessed the 5' RACE reads via MiXCR and lists one record per CDR3 protein. The sample carries some 1.5 million distinct CDR3 sequences, 40% to 45% recorded once. The CDR3 is made up of 15 amino acids. Germline CDR1 LGHNA, CDR2 YNFKEQ. As to this clonotype: As yet, its antigen is unknown.

Study-wide findings and caveats: Investigators viewed diversity estimates from one million T cells as underestimates, the study reported.

This TCR was recovered from a woman between 18 and 29 years old in good health. This chain joins TRBV4-2 and TRBJ2-4; TRBD2 might be the D (6 bases). The J call may not be correct, given that the DNA end is closer to TRBJ2-7. What was sequenced was blood. This CDR3 is CASSQVGRERVEQYF. In DNA form, the CDR3 reads TGTGCCAGCAGCCAAGTAGGTCGGGAGAGGGTCGAGCAGTACTTC.